This TCR beta chain was identified during a study of cytomegalovirus exposure and HLA in healthy donors. The PCR made use of 60 Vbeta and 13 Jbeta primers. Data came from immunoSEQ multiplex PCR; TCRdb stores just in-frame clones and leaves some out. Counted here are 120,000 or so clones, over 75% occurring once; the ten biggest clones make up 1.5% to 2%. Worth noting for this clone: Its antigen is unknown.

Study-wide findings and caveats: A later analysis showed HLA-associated TCR beta chains outstripping equally common others in clonal expansion.

Donors had nominal health at sampling but likely had unrecorded immune exposures. The junction had 4 bases not matched to a gene; V was cut back by 5 bases and J by 4 bases. The CDR3 consists of 15 residues. Per the germline V gene, CDR1 is SGHVS and CDR2 is FQNEAQ. The TCR originated in a man aged 40-49 years in good health and CMV-seronegative. Sample: PBMCs. The gene calls are TRBV7-8 and TRBJ2-3; 12 bases map to TRBD2. CDR3 sequence: CASSASSGRADTQYF. The CDR3 DNA follows: TGTGCCAGCAGCGCCTCTAGCGGGAGGGCAGATACGCAGTATTTT.